Listed here are 13 T cell receptor beta chains from one sample, sequenced in a study of cytomegalovirus exposure and HLA in healthy donors. Sequencing was performed with immunoSEQ multiplex PCR; in TCRdb, only in-frame clones are kept and a portion is missing. Among 110,000 or so clones listed, roughly 86% were seen once. The sample comprised PBMCs. These receptors were obtained from a young man in good health and CMV-seronegative.

V gene TRBV27 combines with J gene TRBJ1-1; D may be TRBD1 (6 bases). The V gene lost 8 bases and the J gene lost 6 bases, with 16 bases spanning the gap. The CDR3 has 13 amino acids. Looked up from germline, CDR1 is MNHEY and CDR2 is SMNVEV (reference sequence). The CDR3 DNA sequence: TGTGCCAGCGGGAACAGGGATGCGGCTGAAGCTTTCTTT. Amino acid sequence: CASGNRDAAEAFF.

V is TRBV7-9 and J is TRBJ2-7; 7 nucleotides align to TRBD1. V lost 5 bases to trimming and J lost 0 bases; unmatched junction nucleotides: 7. Germline CDR1 is SEHNR and CDR2 is FQNEAQ (reference sequence). The CDR3 covers 15 residues. CDR3 DNA: TGTGCCAGCAGCCTAGGGACAGACAGCTCCTACGAGCAGTACTTC. It is translated as CASSLGTDSSYEQYF.

The rearrangement joins TRBV29-1 to TRBJ2-7; 9 bases line up with TRBD1. The J segment lost 0 bases and the V segment lost 5 bases, leaving 5 bases of the junction unmatched. The CDR3 is made up of 14 amino acids. Germline V gives CDR1 SQVTM, CDR2 ANQGSEA. This CDR3 is CSVSNRGPSYEQYF. CDR3 bases: TGCAGCGTTTCGAACAGGGGGCCCTCCTACGAGCAGTACTTC.

The V call is TRBV14, the J call TRBJ1-2; possible D gene TRBD1, 5 bases. Trimming removed 4 bases at V and 8 bases at J, with 14 bases between. This CDR3 has 13 amino acids. CDR1 and CDR2 from the germline V gene are SGHDN and FVKESK. DNA for the CDR3: TGTGCCAGCAGCCCCGCGGGGGTGGGAGGCTACACCTTC. It yields the protein CASSPAGVGGYTF.

The chain uses TRBV19 and TRBJ1-1, with 7 bases matching TRBD1. V dropped 1 base and J dropped 7; count of bases not matched to a gene: 0. Germline assignment: CDR1 LNHDA and CDR2 SQIVND (reference sequence). This CDR3 region has 12 residues. The chain's CDR3 is CASSIGDSEAFF. CDR3 sequence (DNA): TGTGCCAGTAGTATAGGGGACAGTGAAGCTTTCTTT.

Comments on this clone: A much larger clone sits a single nucleotide away, making a read error possible. The chain uses TRBV11-3 and TRBJ2-2; no definite D call. Germline loops: CDR1 SGHNT, CDR2 YENEEA. Trimming took 5 bases from V and 2 from J, leaving 3 bases between them. The CDR3 contains 12 residues. In nucleotides, the CDR3 is TGTGCCAGCAGCCGTAACACCGGGGAGCTGTTTTTT. The encoded protein is CASSRNTGELFF.

The chain combines TRBV9 with TRBJ2-1, with 12 bases lining up with TRBD2. The CDR3 is made up of 17 amino acids. The germline V gene has CDR1 SGDLS and CDR2 YYNGEE. V trimming: 4 bases; J trimming: 0 bases; junction bases outside the gene matches: 5. The CDR3 nucleotides are TGTGCCAGCAGCTTACTAGCGGGGGGCTTCTCCTACAATGAGCAGTTCTTC. Its translation is CASSLLAGGFSYNEQFF.

This chain links TRBV12-5 with TRBJ1-2; TRBD1 aligns across 12 bases. The CDR3 sequence is 15 residues long. Germline trimming cut 5 bases from V and 6 bases from J; bases unmatched to any gene: 7. Germline V lookup: CDR1 LGHNT, CDR2 FRNRAP. CDR3 in DNA: TGTGCTAGTGGTGGTCCGGGACAGGGGGCGGATGGCTACACCTTC. Protein: CASGGPGQGADGYTF. The variable domain in full, with the rest retrieved from reference TRBV12-5 and TRBJ1-2, is DARVTQTPRHKVTEMGQEVTMRCQPILGHNTVFWYRQTMMQGLELLAYFRNRAPLDDSGMPKDRFSAEMPDATLATLKIQPSEPRDSAVYFCASGGPGQGADGYTFGSGTRLTVV.

J is TRBJ1-1 and V is TRBV2; TRBD1 aligns across 7 bases. The CDR3 length is 13 residues. The V segment lost 10 bases and the J segment 2 bases; nucleotides outside the gene matches: 7. Germline CDR1 is SNHLY and CDR2 is FYNNEI. The CDR3: CATVTGKNTEAFF. The DNA for the CDR3 is TGTGCCACCGTGACAGGGAAAAACACTGAAGCTTTCTTT.

V and J are TRBV9 and TRBJ2-3, with TRBD2 as a possible D gene (5 bases). CDR3 size: 17 residues. Per the germline V gene, CDR1 is SGDLS and CDR2 is YYNGEE. The V end was cut by 4 bases, the J end by 0 bases, with 18 bases between. CDR3 sequence: CASSPLGLATSTDTQYF. CDR3 DNA sequence: TGTGCCAGCAGCCCTCTGGGTCTAGCTACTAGCACAGATACGCAGTATTTT.

The J gene is TRBJ2-1, the V gene TRBV6-4; 7 positions match TRBD2. The CDR3 has 15 amino acids. Germline trimming cut 6 bases from V and 9 bases from J; bases unmatched to any gene: 14. The germline CDR1 and CDR2 sequences are MRHNA and SNTAGT. The CDR3: CASSPLAGEDTEQFF. The CDR3 DNA is TGTGCCAGCAGCCCACTGGCGGGAGAGGATACTGAGCAGTTCTTC.

This clone occurred a few times. The rearrangement uses TRBV19 and TRBJ2-1; 9 bases match TRBD2. Trimming took 7 bases from V and 6 from J; bases not matched to a gene: 7. CDR3 length: 14 amino acids. The germline gives CDR1 LNHDA, CDR2 SQIVND (reference sequence). CDR3 amino acids: CASKPGAGGNEQFF. The CDR3 bases are TGTGCCAGTAAGCCAGGAGCGGGAGGCAATGAGCAGTTCTTC.

This clone was picked up a small number of times. One end of the junction is discordant with germline, which a read error may explain. J is TRBJ2-7 and V is TRBV2; no clear D. The CDR3 contains 13 residues. Germline loops: CDR1 SNHLY, CDR2 FYNNEI. CDR3 bases: TGTGCCAGCAGCGAAGCCAGGTCCTACGAGCAGTACTTC. It is translated as CASSEARSYEQYF.